This T cell receptor (beta chain) derives from a study of T cells in Graves' hyperthyroidism and ophthalmopathy. Authors of the study amplified TCR beta CDR3 regions from RNA transcripts. First-round RT-PCR with HTBI primers amplified the TCR CDR3 region. Using its own MiXCR run on the multiplex PCR reads, TCRdb lists one record per CDR3 protein. The sample includes more than 350,000 distinct CDR3 sequences, 15% of them seen just once. Study-wide points: In blood, most of the thyroid clonotypes expanded above 0.001 were also present.

This clonotype was found many times. The target antigen is unknown. Germline-derived CDR1 and CDR2 are SGHRS and YFSETQ. This CDR3 region has 16 residues. With V trimmed by 0 bases and J by 4 bases, 4 bases remained unmatched. Disease duration was under 3 months in the ophthalmopathy patients, who also had a Clinical Activity Score of at least 3 and a NOSPECS grade of at least 4. Exclusion of patients followed from uncontrolled infection, other autoimmune disease, pregnancy or lactation. PBMCs were sourced from less than 13 ml fresh peripheral blood. Source material: blood. The chain has TRBV5-1 and TRBJ2-1; TRBD2 matches 10 bases. The receptor's source is a woman between 55 and 75 years old with Graves' ophthalmopathy. CDR3 sequence reads: CASSLEVAGGYNEQFF. The CDR3 bases are TGCGCCAGCAGCTTGGAGGTAGCGGGGGGATACAATGAGCAGTTCTTC. Complete variable domain (other parts from reference TRBV5-1 and TRBJ2-1): KAGVTQTPRYLIKTRGQQVTLSCSPISGHRSVSWYQQTPGQGLQFLFEYFSETQRNKGNFPGRFSGRQFSNSRSEMNVSTLELGDSALYLCASSLEVAGGYNEQFFGPGTRLTVL.